The 28 T cell receptor beta chains given below trace back to one sample, sequenced in a study of T cells in Graves' hyperthyroidism and ophthalmopathy. Amplification of TCR beta CDR3 regions was performed using RNA transcripts as template. HTBI primers were employed in a first-round RT-PCR of the TCR CDR3. TCRdb reanalysed the multiplex PCR reads using MiXCR and keeps one entry per CDR3 protein. Among hundreds of thousands of distinct CDR3 sequences, roughly 15% were seen once, and the ten largest hold 2.5% to 4%. The source material was blood. The receptors come from a woman aged 40 to 55 with Graves' ophthalmopathy.

This clonotype was observed at least ten times. This chain uses TRBV5-5 with TRBJ2-3; 9 bases agree with TRBD1. CDR1 and CDR2 (germline): SGHKS, YYEKEE (reference sequence). V was pared by 5 bases and J by 1 base, with 5 bases of the junction left unmatched. The CDR3 consists of 15 residues. The CDR3 coding sequence is TGTGCCAGCAGGCAGGGACAGGGTGGCACAGATACGCAGTATTTT. Translating gives CASRQGQGGTDTQYF.

This clonotype was seen only a few times. The J gene is TRBJ1-2, the V gene TRBV15; D remains ambiguous. Germline assignment: CDR1 LNHNV and CDR2 YYDKDF (reference sequence). Trimming took 3 bases from V and 3 from J, leaving 8 bases between them. This CDR3 comprises 13 residues. The DNA for the CDR3 is TGTGCCACCAGCAGGGGCGCGGACTATGGCTACACCTTC. Encoded protein: CATSRGADYGYTF. The whole variable domain, remainder taken from reference TRBV15 and TRBJ1-2, is DAMVIQNPRYQVTQFGKPVTLSCSQTLNHNVMYWYQQKSSQAPKLLFHYYDKDFNNEADTPDNFQSRRPNTSFCFLDIRSPGLGDTAMYLCATSRGADYGYTFGSGTRLTVV.

A word on this clonotype: This may come from a read error, since a much larger clone is one base off. J is TRBJ1-1 and V is TRBV2; no reliable D call. Germline CDR1 and CDR2: SNHLY and FYNNEI. This CDR3 contains 14 residues. CDR3 bases: TGTGCCAGCAGACACAGAGACATGAACATTGAAGCTTTCTTT. Translating gives CASRHRDMNIEAFF.

The chain uses TRBV2 and TRBJ1-3; a weak D match, TRBD1 (5 bases). Germline CDR1 is SNHLY and CDR2 is FYNNEI. This CDR3 comprises 13 residues. The ends were cut back, 8 bases at V and 6 bases at J, with 14 bases in the middle. The CDR3 is CASGAGSENTIYF. In DNA form, the CDR3 reads TGTGCCAGCGGGGCGGGGTCCGAAAACACCATATATTTT.

A note on this clonotype: At one end, the junction sequence differs from germline, possibly due to a read error. The gene calls are TRBV14 and TRBJ2-2, with 7 bases aligning to TRBD1. The CDR3 totals 15 residues. Germline lookup yields CDR1 SGHDN and CDR2 FVKESK. The CDR3 bases are TGTGCCAGCACCCAAACGACAGGGACAACCGGGGAGCTGTTTTTT. Translated, it gives CASTQTTGTTGELFF.

This clonotype was counted many times. The V gene is TRBV28, the J gene TRBJ2-3, with D tentatively TRBD1 or TRBD2 (5 bases each). The germline V gene encodes CDR1 MDHEN and CDR2 SYDVKM. V was shortened by 4 bases and J by 3 bases, with 14 bases between the two germline ends. The CDR3 spans 15 residues. CDR3 amino acids: CASSSRGRWTDTQYF. The CDR3 DNA follows: TGTGCCAGCAGTTCTCGGGGACGGTGGACAGATACGCAGTATTTT.

In its sample, this clonotype was seen a few times. The chain links TRBV9 to TRBJ2-1; 10 nucleotides align to TRBD2. The germline CDR1 and CDR2 sequences are SGDLS and YYNGEE. This CDR3 is 15 amino acids long. V trimming: 2 bases; J trimming: 9 bases; junction bases outside the gene matches: 8. This CDR3 is CASSVLAGERAEQFF. As DNA, the CDR3 is TGTGCCAGCAGCGTGCTAGCGGGAGAAAGAGCTGAGCAGTTCTTC.

This sequence joins TRBV7-9 and TRBJ2-1; TRBD2 matches 7 bases. After removal of 5 bases from V and 5 bases from J, the junction contained 9 bases not matched to a gene. The CDR3 runs 15 residues. Germline CDR1 and CDR2: SEHNR and FQNEAQ (reference sequence). CDR3 nucleotides: TGTGCCAGCAGCCTAAGCGGGGCTTGGAACAATGAGCAGTTCTTC. It codes for CASSLSGAWNNEQFF.

At least ten counts were recorded for this clonotype. This chain uses TRBV20-1 with TRBJ2-2; D is uncertain. CDR1 and CDR2 from the germline V gene are DFQATT and SNEGSKA (reference sequence). V was clipped by 0 bases and J by 7 bases, with 6 bases between them. The CDR3 runs 12 residues. Written as DNA, the CDR3 is TGCAGTGCTAGAGACCATCTCGGGGAGCTGTTTTTT. Translation: CSARDHLGELFF.

The J gene is TRBJ1-4, the V gene TRBV6-2 or TRBV6-3; D uncertain. V lost 4 bases and J 7 bases, leaving 16 bases between the germline ends. The CDR3 length is 15 residues. CDR1 is MNHEY and CDR2 is SVGEGT in the germline V gene. Here the CDR3 reads CASSSAGGETEKLFF. The CDR3 coding sequence is TGTGCCAGCAGTTCAGCGGGAGGAGAAACTGAAAAACTGTTTTTT.

Here the CDR3 DNA reads TGCGCCAGCCTCCCCGGAGGGCCGGTCACCGGGGAGCTGTTTTTT. It translates to CASLPGGPVTGELFF. This chain uses TRBV5-1 with TRBJ2-2; D may be TRBD2 (6 bases). Germline lookup yields CDR1 SGHRS and CDR2 YFSETQ. The germline V and J ends were trimmed by 7 bases and 4 bases, with 17 bases remaining between them. The CDR3 is 15 residues long.

Many counts were recorded for this clonotype. The chain combines TRBV12-3 or TRBV12-4 with TRBJ1-2; tentative D call: TRBD1 (6 bases). V was pared by 5 bases and J by 4 bases, with 14 bases between. CDR3 length: 14 amino acids. The CDR3 sequence is CASSPPGQTYGYTF. The CDR3 DNA sequence: TGTGCCAGCAGTCCACCCGGACAGACCTATGGCTACACCTTC.

This chain joins TRBV12-5 and TRBJ2-7, with D maybe TRBD2 (7 bases). Germline values: CDR1 LGHNT, CDR2 FRNRAP. The CDR3 length is 14 residues. Trimming removed 6 bases at V and 5 bases at J, with 17 bases between. The chain's CDR3 is CASGPRGAGDEQYF. In nucleotides, the CDR3 is TGTGCTAGTGGACCACGGGGGGCCGGAGACGAGCAGTACTTC. Full variable domain (rest looked up from reference TRBV12-5 and TRBJ2-7): DARVTQTPRHKVTEMGQEVTMRCQPILGHNTVFWYRQTMMQGLELLAYFRNRAPLDDSGMPKDRFSAEMPDATLATLKIQPSEPRDSAVYFCASGPRGAGDEQYFGPGTRLTVT.

As for this clonotype: A much larger clone lies a single base off, so this may be a read error. The rearrangement uses TRBV7-9 and TRBJ2-3; 11 nucleotides align to TRBD2. The ends lost 4 bases at V and 0 bases at J; junction bases unmatched: 15. The CDR3 runs 20 residues. CDR1 is SEHNR and CDR2 is FQNEAQ in the germline V gene (reference sequence). The CDR3 loop is CASSSLSRLAGSSSTDTQYF. In DNA, the CDR3 is TGTGCCAGCAGCTCCCTATCCAGACTAGCGGGAAGCTCTAGCACAGATACGCAGTATTTT.

This clonotype was counted ten times or more. V usage is TRBV28 and J usage is TRBJ2-7; the match to TRBD2 covers 7 bases. Germline loops: CDR1 MDHEN, CDR2 SYDVKM. Losses at the gene ends were 4 bases for V and 5 bases for J; bases not matched to a gene: 14. CDR3 size: 16 residues. The CDR3 protein is CASSSEGAGVIDEQYF. The CDR3 DNA reads as TGTGCCAGCAGTTCAGAGGGCGCGGGAGTTATCGACGAGCAGTACTTC.

This clonotype turned up a few times. This sequence joins TRBV11-2 and TRBJ2-6; a possible D gene is TRBD2 (6 bases). Trimming left V 5 bases short and J 0 bases short, with 14 bases between. The germline gives CDR1 SGHAT, CDR2 FQNNGV. The CDR3 has 17 residues. The CDR3 reads CASSPYLGLSGANVLTF. CDR3 sequence (DNA): TGTGCCAGCAGCCCCTACCTGGGACTCTCTGGGGCCAACGTCCTGACTTTC.

Details on this clonotype: A much larger clone differs by one base, so this may be a read error. Here the CDR3 reads CTSSLLAEGNTGELFF. The CDR3 nucleotides are TGCACCAGCAGCTTACTAGCGGAAGGGAACACCGGGGAGCTGTTTTTT. The chain carries TRBV5-1 and TRBJ2-2, with TRBD2 matching 8 bases. Germline lookup yields CDR1 SGHRS and CDR2 YFSETQ. The CDR3 spans 16 residues.

This clonotype was observed many times. CDR3 sequence reads: CASSPGDADPDTQYF. Here the CDR3 DNA reads TGTGCCAGCTCACCAGGGGACGCTGATCCAGATACGCAGTATTTT. The genes are TRBV18 and TRBJ2-3; D is tentatively TRBD1 or TRBD2 (5 bases each). The germline V gene encodes CDR1 KGHSH and CDR2 LQKENI. V dropped 2 bases and J dropped 4 bases, with 13 bases sitting between them. CDR3 length: 15 amino acids.

In this sample, this clonotype turned up many times. The J gene is TRBJ2-1, the V gene TRBV3-1, with 9 bases identical to TRBD2. Germline V CDR1 and CDR2: LGHDT, YNNKEL (reference sequence). The length of the CDR3 is 17 residues. Trimming at V came to 6 bases and at J to 6 bases, leaving 15 bases not matched to a gene. CDR3 sequence: CASSPRSAGLAVNEQFF. The CDR3 region has the DNA TGTGCCAGCAGTCCAAGGTCCGCGGGACTAGCTGTCAATGAGCAGTTCTTC.

The chain uses TRBV28 and TRBJ1-6; TRBD1 matches 7 bases. CDR1 and CDR2 (germline): MDHEN, SYDVKM. The CDR3 covers 15 residues. V lost 4 bases to trimming and J lost 10 bases; unmatched junction nucleotides: 10. Here the CDR3 reads CASSSLTGNSSPLHF. The CDR3 region has the DNA TGTGCCAGCAGTTCCCTGACAGGGAACAGCTCACCCCTCCACTTT.

The V gene is TRBV9, the J gene TRBJ2-1; 8 positions agree with TRBD2. Unmatched junction bases numbered 6, after V lost 3 bases and J lost 1 base. Germline CDR1 and CDR2: SGDLS and YYNGEE. This CDR3 contains 16 residues. This chain's CDR3 is CASSGGAGDSYNEQFF. The DNA for the CDR3 is TGTGCCAGCAGCGGAGGAGCGGGGGATTCCTACAATGAGCAGTTCTTC.

The table lists this clonotype with a few counts. The rearrangement uses TRBV10-2 and TRBJ2-7; no clear D. Per germline, CDR1 WSHSY and CDR2 SAAADI. Trimming removed 4 bases at V and 2 bases at J, with 9 bases between. CDR3 length: 13 residues. DNA of the CDR3: TGCGCCAGCAGTGGGCCAGCCACCTACGAGCAGTACTTC. It yields the protein CASSGPATYEQYF.

The J gene is TRBJ2-1, the V gene TRBV29-1; D possibly corresponds to TRBD1 (7 bases). The germline gives CDR1 SQVTM, CDR2 ANQGSEA. The CDR3 runs 14 residues. V was trimmed by 4 bases and J by 0 bases, leaving 10 bases between them. CDR3: CSVAGDSSYNEQFF. In DNA, the CDR3 is TGCAGCGTTGCGGGGGACAGCTCCTACAATGAGCAGTTCTTC.

This clonotype showed up just a few times. This rearrangement joins TRBV29-1 to TRBJ2-1; D is perhaps TRBD1 or TRBD2 (5 bases each). Germline CDR1 and CDR2: SQVTM and ANQGSEA. Trimming pared 3 bases from V and 6 bases from J, leaving 18 bases between. CDR3 length equals 15 residues. DNA for the CDR3: TGCAGCGTTGACTATCGGGGCCCCGGGGTCAATGAGCAGTTCTTC. Encoded protein: CSVDYRGPGVNEQFF.

This sequence joins TRBV5-1 and TRBJ2-5; no reliable D call. The germline V and J ends were trimmed by 0 bases and 1 base, with 7 bases remaining between them. The CDR3 covers 14 residues. The V gene's germline CDR1 is SGHRS and CDR2 YFSETQ. CDR3 DNA sequence: TGCGCCAGCAGCTTGGGTCGCCTCCAAGAGACCCAGTACTTC. Its protein product is CASSLGRLQETQYF.

The chain recombines TRBV20-1 with TRBJ2-2; 12 nucleotides match TRBD2. This CDR3 contains 15 residues. Trimming cost V 2 bases and J 4 bases; bases outside gene matches: 2. The germline gives CDR1 DFQATT, CDR2 SNEGSKA (reference sequence). CDR3: CSARMTSGGTGELFF. For the CDR3, the DNA is TGCAGTGCTAGAATGACTAGCGGGGGCACCGGGGAGCTGTTTTTT.

This clonotype occurred many times. V is TRBV12-3 or TRBV12-4 and J is TRBJ1-6; D is ambiguous. The CDR3 has 16 amino acids. V lost 3 bases to trimming and J lost 0 bases, with 9 bases between them. CDR3 loop: CASSFRRGSYNSPLHF. Here the CDR3 DNA reads TGTGCCAGCAGTTTCCGGCGGGGCTCCTATAATTCACCCCTCCACTTT.

Note on this clonotype: A much larger clone sits a single nucleotide away, making a read error possible. The chain links TRBV2 to TRBJ2-3; 10 bases are shared with TRBD2. V was pared by 9 bases and J by 8 bases, with 17 bases of the junction left unmatched. The CDR3 spans 16 residues. Germline V gives CDR1 SNHLY, CDR2 FYNNEI. CDR3: CARTIAGGPKTGTQYF. In DNA, the CDR3 is TGTGCCAGAACAATAGCGGGAGGCCCCAAAACGGGTACGCAGTATTTT. The full variable domain, rest sourced from reference TRBV2 and TRBJ2-3, is EPEVTQTPSHQVTQMGQEVILRCVPISNHLYFYWYRQILGQKVEFLVSFYNNEISEKSEIFDDQFSVERPDGSNFTLKIRSTKLEDSAMYFCARTIAGGPKTGTQYFGPGTRLTVL.